A selection of T cell receptor beta chains follows, all from one sample in a study of OX40 agonist ivuxolimab in advanced cancers. TCRdb keeps only in-frame clones here, not all; method: immunoSEQ multiplex PCR. Of around 100,000 clones in the sample, less than 95% were seen once. The material was CD4+ or CD8+ T cells sorted from blood, obtained in a trial of the OX40 agonist ivuxolimab. The receptor set was obtained from an adult with an advanced solid tumor such as melanoma, head and neck, liver or kidney cancer. CDR3s include the opening cysteine and the closing phenylalanine or tryptophan.

>TRBJ1-4|TRBV19
CASRGTRNEKLFF
>TRBJ2-5|TRBV28
CASSSPIGTQYF
>TRBJ1-2|TRBV5-1
CASSLSQGYGYTF
>TRBJ1-1|TRBV19
CASTLQQGMNTEAFF
>TRBJ2-3|TRBV7-9
CASSWGDRGGDTQYF
>TRBJ2-7|TRBV19
CASSIGQAYEQYF
>TRBJ2-1|TRBV5-1
CASSRAGGLVEQFF
>TRBJ2-2|TRBV18
CASSPSRASGIRGELFF
>TRBJ2-1|TRBV7-2
CASSPDRGGGEQFF
>TRBJ2-1|TRBV15
CAAGLAYNEQFF
>TRBJ2-1|TRBV6-5
CASTDLSGAPQFF
>TRBJ1-5|TRBV28
CASRGNQPQHF
>TRBJ1-1|TRBV4-1
CASSRRGRSGNTEAFF
>TRBJ1-1|TRBV28
CASRLPDRGLTEAFF
>TRBJ2-6|TRBV6-5
CASSDRYSGANVLTF
>TRBJ1-1|TRBV6-6
CASTPTSRANTEAFF
>TRBJ2-3|TRBV6-1
CASSADPTDTQYF
>TRBJ2-5|TRBV11-2
CASSLSLTGTQYF
>TRBJ2-5|TRBV10-3
CAISESLTGLRQTQYF
>TRBJ2-1|TRBV11-2
CASSLGGRGGNEQFF
>TRBJ2-7|TRBV6-6
CASSRGRQSYEQYF
>TRBJ2-2|TRBV5-1
CASSLQGQGTGELFF
>TRBJ1-5|TRBV7-2
CASSLAASNQPQHF
>TRBJ2-3|TRBV19
CASSTSGSTDTQYF
>TRBJ1-5|TRBV30
CAWSGRPGTYSNQPQHF
>TRBJ2-5|TRBV4-1
CASSRGFAGGAYQETQYF
>TRBJ2-7|TRBV19
CASTGGNSYEQYF
>TRBJ2-7|TRBV6-5
CASSSRYVQYF
>TRBJ1-1|TRBV11-2
CASSRQGAYTEAFF
>TRBJ2-7|TRBV4-1
CASSQEDSYEQYF
>TRBJ2-5|TRBV2
CASTQLSVQETQYF
>TRBJ2-1|TRBV25-1
CASSSGLADNEQFF
>TRBJ2-2|TRBV5-6
CASSTLSLANTGELFF
>TRBJ2-1|TRBV5-1
CASSQIQGGGEQFF
>TRBJ1-2|TRBV5-6
CASNKQGRYGYTF
>TRBJ2-7|TRBV5-8
CASSRMKYEQYF
>TRBJ2-1|TRBV9
CASSVDASAGAQEQFF
>TRBJ1-5|TRBV5-8
CASSLWEDRANQPQHF
>TRBJ1-1|TRBV7-9
CASSFFGQLETVGAFF
>TRBJ1-4|TRBV4-3
CASSQETQTGDKKLFF
>TRBJ1-1|TRBV5-4
CASSLRGRGGTEAFF
>TRBJ2-1|TRBV28
CASSPGGTGGSNEQFF
>TRBJ2-5|TRBV19
CASSRAGGLETQYF
>TRBJ2-1|TRBV4-2
CASSQEPPGGRNEQFF
>TRBJ2-1|TRBV6-4
CASSPDTRATYNEQFF
>TRBJ1-2|TRBV4-1
CASSQGAARGPYGYGYTF
>TRBJ2-5|TRBV28
CASRKGFQETQYF
>TRBJ2-1|TRBV28
CASSLVGGGSFF
>TRBJ2-6|TRBV18
CASSPGSSSGANVLTF
>TRBJ2-1|TRBV29-1
CSVGDYAYNEQFF
>TRBJ2-7|TRBV4-3
CASSRTLDSYEQYF
>TRBJ1-4|TRBV5-1
CASSLAKDEKLFF
>TRBJ1-3|TRBV28
CASSLWSGNTIYF
>TRBJ1-2|TRBV5-1
CASSLAAPGQSSGYTF